What follows are 22 T cell receptor beta chains derived from one specimen sequenced in a study of shared T cell receptors in the human thymus (dated by TCRdb to 2020 to 2023). The protocol used for the library was the immunoSEQ multiplex PCR assay. TCRdb took over this immuneACCESS table, retaining in-frame rearrangements with V and J assigned. Such tables are incomplete; in checked studies, under half of the missing clones stem from an unresolved V gene, and the remainder is unexplained. This sample lists 500,000 to 550,000 clones; approximately 80% were detected once. The ten biggest clones cover 0.01% to 0.015% of the sample. These sequences were also reported in another study, on human thymus T cells.

Sequences were obtained from thymocytes. All receptors come from a boy younger than two with a congenital heart defect. Donor details come from another sample of the same person, matched by shared clones.

This chain joins TRBV28 and TRBJ2-1; 10 positions match TRBD1. CDR3 length equals 17 residues. Looked up from germline, CDR1 is MDHEN and CDR2 is SYDVKM. Trimming cost V 0 bases and J 7 bases; bases outside gene matches: 9. CDR3 coding DNA: TGTGCCAGCAGTTTATGCCGGACAGGGGGGTCGTTAAATGAGCAGTTCTTC. Encoded protein: CASSLCRTGGSLNEQFF.

This clone appeared a few times. The chain links TRBV4-1 to TRBJ2-3; 8 bases match TRBD2. This CDR3 is 17 amino acids long. Trimming at V came to 2 bases and at J to 2 bases, leaving 9 bases not matched to a gene. The germline V gene has CDR1 MGHRA and CDR2 YSYEKL. The DNA of the CDR3 is TGCGCCAGCAGCCAACGGGAGGGAAGGGACAACACAGATACGCAGTATTTT. This gives the protein CASSQREGRDNTDTQYF.

The V call is TRBV28, the J call TRBJ2-4; D perhaps matches TRBD1 (6 bases). The CDR3 is made up of 16 amino acids. V was cut by 3 bases and J by 0 bases, with 12 bases left in between. Germline V gene sequence: CDR1 MDHEN, CDR2 SYDVKM. CDR3 sequence (DNA): TGTGCCAGCAGTTTCCGGCAGGGGTTAGCCAAAAACATTCAGTACTTC. This translates into CASSFRQGLAKNIQYF.

V usage is TRBV5-6 and J usage is TRBJ2-3; tentative D call: TRBD2 (5 bases). CDR3 length: 19 amino acids. Trimming cost V 4 bases and J 0 bases, with 24 bases left between them. CDR1 SGHDT and CDR2 YYEEEE come from the germline V gene. The CDR3 spells CASSPGHRTPGSSTDTQYF. The CDR3 DNA reads TGTGCCAGCAGCCCAGGCCACCGAACTCCGGGGTCTAGCACAGATACGCAGTATTTT.

V usage is TRBV18 and J usage is TRBJ2-7, with 8 bases aligning to TRBD1. The CDR3 is made up of 15 amino acids. Germline CDR1 and CDR2: KGHSH and LQKENI. J gave up 3 bases and V 8 bases, and 12 bases lay outside the gene matches. As DNA, the CDR3 is TGTGCCAGCCCCCGGACAGGGAGAATAGTCTACGAGCAGTACTTC. Protein sequence: CASPRTGRIVYEQYF.

The chain couples TRBV10-3 to TRBJ2-7, with 11 bases fitting TRBD2. V gave up 2 bases and J gave up 1 base; unmatched junction bases: 10. The CDR3 is made up of 18 amino acids. From germline, CDR1 is ENHRY and CDR2 SYGVKD. The CDR3 DNA is TGTGCCATCAGTGAGACTCCGGGTAGCGGGAGGGATTCCTACGAGCAGTACTTC. This sequence encodes CAISETPGSGRDSYEQYF.

The chain has TRBV5-6 and TRBJ2-3; TRBD2 aligns across 7 bases. Germline values: CDR1 SGHDT, CDR2 YYEEEE. Losses at the gene ends were 4 bases for V and 5 bases for J; bases not matched to a gene: 16. The CDR3 is made up of 17 amino acids. DNA for the CDR3: TGTGCCAGCAGCCCTATCCCTTCGCGGCTAGCGGAAGATACGCAGTATTTT. Protein sequence: CASSPIPSRLAEDTQYF.

The chain is built from TRBV5-1 and TRBJ2-7; 11 bases agree with TRBD1. Germline loops: CDR1 SGHRS, CDR2 YFSETQ. J gave up 2 bases and V 4 bases, and 5 bases lay outside the gene matches. This CDR3 region has 15 residues. CDR3 sequence reads: CASSARDRGAYEQYF. The CDR3 DNA is TGCGCCAGCAGCGCCCGGGACAGGGGGGCCTACGAGCAGTACTTC. The full variable domain, its missing parts supplied by reference TRBV5-1 and TRBJ2-7, is KAGVTQTPRYLIKTRGQQVTLSCSPISGHRSVSWYQQTPGQGLQFLFEYFSETQRNKGNFPGRFSGRQFSNSRSEMNVSTLELGDSALYLCASSARDRGAYEQYFGPGTRLTVT.

This chain links TRBV19 with TRBJ2-5, with 7 nucleotides matching TRBD2. Germline V gene lookup returns CDR1 LNHDA and CDR2 SQIVND (reference sequence). There are 14 residues in the CDR3. V shed 5 bases, J shed 3 bases, and the junction held 6 bases outside the gene matches. The CDR3 DNA reads as TGTGCCAGTAGTTCTAGCGGTGTTAAAGAGACCCAGTACTTC. This encodes CASSSSGVKETQYF.

The genes are TRBV29-1 and TRBJ2-5; 9 bases match TRBD2. Germline V lookup: CDR1 SQVTM, CDR2 ANQGSEA. The CDR3 is made up of 15 amino acids. V shed 4 bases, J shed 5 bases, and the junction held 11 bases outside the gene matches. The CDR3, as DNA: TGCAGCGTTGTAGAGATAGCGGGAGAGTTGGAGACCCAGTACTTC. This encodes CSVVEIAGELETQYF.

This clone was detected only once. The V gene is TRBV19, the J gene TRBJ2-5; TRBD2 aligns across 10 bases. The CDR3 contains 13 residues. V lost 7 bases, J lost 9 bases, and 8 bases stayed unmatched. The germline V gene has CDR1 LNHDA and CDR2 SQIVND (reference sequence). The chain's CDR3 is CASTRTSGRAQYF. The DNA for the CDR3 is TGTGCCAGTACCCGGACTAGCGGACGGGCCCAGTACTTC.

In nucleotides, the CDR3 is TGTGCCAGCAGCTCAGACAGGGGGCCGACTGGGGCCAACGTCCTGACTTTC. Amino acids: CASSSDRGPTGANVLTF. The chain couples TRBV7-9 to TRBJ2-6; 10 positions agree with TRBD1. The J segment lost 2 bases and the V segment lost 4 bases, leaving 5 bases of the junction unmatched. Germline CDR1 reads SEHNR; CDR2 reads FQNEAQ (reference sequence). This CDR3 has 17 residues.

V is TRBV27 and J is TRBJ2-7, with D tentatively TRBD2 (5 bases). Germline V gene data show CDR1 as MNHEY and CDR2 as SMNVEV (reference sequence). The CDR3 consists of 13 residues. Trimming stripped 11 bases from V and 3 bases from J, with 17 bases between. The CDR3 coding sequence is TGTGCCGTCGACTTTTATGGGAGCTACGAGCAGTACTTC. Its translation: CAVDFYGSYEQYF.

The rearrangement joins TRBV4-3 to TRBJ2-7, with 9 bases identical to TRBD1. Germline V gives CDR1 LGHNA, CDR2 YSLEER. V lost 2 bases and J lost 0; bases outside the gene matches: 2. The CDR3 contains 15 residues. The CDR3 loop is CASSQLTGGSYEQYF. The CDR3 coding sequence is TGCGCCAGCAGCCAACTGACAGGGGGCTCCTACGAGCAGTACTTC.

The chain is built from TRBV27 and TRBJ1-5; weak D call: TRBD1 (6 bases). V was cut by 5 bases and J by 7 bases, with 18 bases left in between. The CDR3 runs 15 residues. CDR1 is MNHEY and CDR2 is SMNVEV in the germline V gene (reference sequence). CDR3: CASSPAHREGQPQHF. As DNA, the CDR3 is TGTGCCAGCAGTCCCGCCCACAGGGAAGGCCAGCCCCAGCATTTT.

V and J are TRBV27 and TRBJ2-7; D is unclear. This CDR3 is built from 14 residues. The ends were cut back, 3 bases at V and 2 bases at J, with 11 bases in the middle. Looked up from germline, CDR1 is MNHEY and CDR2 is SMNVEV (reference sequence). The CDR3 loop is CASSFSDGAYEQYF. CDR3 coding DNA: TGTGCCAGCAGTTTCAGCGACGGAGCCTACGAGCAGTACTTC.

The rearrangement links TRBV6-1 to TRBJ2-7; 12 bases are shared with TRBD2. The J segment lost 5 bases and the V segment lost 6 bases, leaving 8 bases of the junction unmatched. Germline V gives CDR1 MNHNS, CDR2 SASEGT. This CDR3 comprises 15 residues. The CDR3 protein is CASSPTSGRSHEQYF. The CDR3 DNA reads as TGTGCCAGCAGCCCTACTAGCGGGAGGTCCCACGAGCAGTACTTC.

The chain carries TRBV30 and TRBJ2-7; weak D call: TRBD1 (6 bases). Germline V gives CDR1 GTSNPN, CDR2 SVGIG (reference sequence). V lost 2 bases to trimming and J lost 3 bases, with 11 bases between them. There are 13 residues in the CDR3. CDR3 region: CAWSSTGYYEQYF. The CDR3 nucleotides read TGTGCCTGGAGTTCCACAGGGTACTACGAGCAGTACTTC.

The genes are TRBV9 and TRBJ2-7; TRBD2 matches at 12 bases. The CDR3 contains 14 residues. Per the germline V gene, CDR1 is SGDLS and CDR2 is YYNGEE. J gave up 7 bases and V 6 bases, and 8 bases lay outside the gene matches. CDR3 residues: CASNPSGRVGEQYF. The DNA of the CDR3 is TGTGCCAGCAACCCTAGCGGGAGGGTGGGTGAGCAGTACTTC.

This clone was observed a few times. V and J are TRBV18 and TRBJ2-7, with D perhaps matching TRBD1 (5 bases). Trimming cost V 1 base and J 2 bases, with 12 bases left between them. CDR1 and CDR2 (germline): KGHSH, LQKENI. CDR3 size: 15 residues. The CDR3 loop is CASSPQGPTTYEQYF. Here the CDR3 DNA reads TGTGCCAGCTCACCACAGGGGCCTACCACCTACGAGCAGTACTTC.

This chain connects TRBV27 to TRBJ2-2; possibly TRBD2 for D (6 bases). The CDR3 extends over 12 amino acids. CDR1 is MNHEY, CDR2 SMNVEV, per germline (reference sequence). V was shortened by 8 bases and J by 6 bases, with 10 bases between the two germline ends. CDR3 in DNA: TGTGCCAGCTGCGGCGGGGCCGGGGAGCTGTTTTTT. It yields the protein CASCGGAGELFF.

The chain is built from TRBV30 and TRBJ2-1; 12 bases map to TRBD2. The CDR3 spans 16 residues. J was trimmed by 7 bases and V by 1 base; bases with no gene match: 8. Germline V gene lookup returns CDR1 GTSNPN and CDR2 SVGIG (reference sequence). The CDR3 DNA reads TGTGCCTGGAGTGGCCTAGCGGGAGGGCCGGCGAATGAGCAGTTCTTC. Translated: CAWSGLAGGPANEQFF.